What follows are 19 T cell receptor beta chains derived from one specimen sequenced in a study of T cell changes during pregnancy in multiple sclerosis. TCRdb's copy holds only in-frame clones and misses some; the assay was immunoSEQ multiplex PCR. The sample consists of about 70,000 clones, 90% to 95% of them appearing once. The sequencing here drew on peripheral blood, taken after pregnancy. These receptors all come from a female donor with multiple sclerosis, enrolled in a pregnancy study.

The rearrangement links TRBV19 to TRBJ2-7; 8 bases map to TRBD2. V trimming: 1 base; J trimming: 0 bases; junction bases outside the gene matches: 8. CDR3 length: 17 amino acids. Germline-derived CDR1 and CDR2 are LNHDA and SQIVND (reference sequence). The CDR3 DNA sequence: TGTGCCAGTAGTATAGGGGCCGGACTAGCAGGCTCCTACGAGCAGTACTTC. Encoded protein: CASSIGAGLAGSYEQYF.

This clone occurred once. This chain joins TRBV6-4 and TRBJ1-1; a possible D gene is TRBD1 (6 bases). Germline V CDR1 and CDR2: MRHNA, SNTAGT. This CDR3 is 15 amino acids long. Trimming stripped 5 bases from V and 5 bases from J, with 18 bases between. Written as DNA, the CDR3 is TGTGCCAGCAGTCCCGCAGGGGTTGGGAGTACTGAAGCTTTCTTT. Protein sequence: CASSPAGVGSTEAFF.

This clone was seen only once. The J gene is TRBJ2-1, the V gene TRBV7-7; D gene uncertain. Trimming removed 0 bases from V and 8 bases from J, with 14 bases in between. CDR1 is SSHAT and CDR2 is FNYEAQ in the germline V gene (reference sequence). This CDR3 is built from 15 residues. Here the CDR3 DNA reads TGTGCCAGCAGCTTAGCTCCTAGTTCAAAAGATGAGCAGTTCTTC. It translates to CASSLAPSSKDEQFF.

This chain joins TRBV28 and TRBJ2-7; 8 bases agree with TRBD1. Germline values: CDR1 MDHEN, CDR2 SYDVKM. Trimming removed 4 bases from V and 2 bases from J; junction bases left unmatched: 7. The CDR3 is 15 residues long. The CDR3 here is CASSYGQGQTYEQYF. CDR3 nucleotide sequence: TGTGCCAGCAGTTACGGACAGGGTCAGACCTACGAGCAGTACTTC.

CDR3 nucleotides: TGTGCCAGCAGTTTACAGGGGACAAACATTCAGTACTTC. This gives the protein CASSLQGTNIQYF. This chain joins TRBV28 and TRBJ2-4; D possibly corresponds to TRBD1 (6 bases). Trimming removed 2 bases from V and 6 bases from J, with 8 bases in between. CDR3 length: 13 residues. Germline CDR1 and CDR2: MDHEN and SYDVKM.

The J gene is TRBJ2-7, the V gene TRBV18; 7 bases line up with TRBD2. The CDR3 is 16 residues long. V lost 2 bases, J lost 0 bases, and 7 bases stayed unmatched. In germline, CDR1 is KGHSH, CDR2 LQKENI. Written as DNA, the CDR3 is TGTGCCAGCTCACCAGGACCTAGCGGTAGCTCCTACGAGCAGTACTTC. It yields the protein CASSPGPSGSSYEQYF.

The V call is TRBV6-6, the J call TRBJ2-3, with 10 positions matching TRBD1. Germline values: CDR1 MNHNY, CDR2 SVGAGI (reference sequence). V was pared by 7 bases and J by 4 bases, with 8 bases of the junction left unmatched. This CDR3 region has 15 residues. In DNA form, the CDR3 reads TGTGCCAGCACCTTAGGAGGGACAGGGGCAGATACGCAGTATTTT. Protein sequence: CASTLGGTGADTQYF.

V is TRBV5-1 and J is TRBJ2-1; 13 bases match TRBD2. Germline V CDR1 and CDR2: SGHRS, YFSETQ. CDR3 length: 17 amino acids. V was clipped by 3 bases and J by 7 bases; unmatched bases: 10. The DNA for the CDR3 is TGCGCCAGCAGCTACGGACTAGCGGGAGCCCTTGGGAATGAGCAGTTCTTC. Its translation: CASSYGLAGALGNEQFF.

This chain uses TRBV13 with TRBJ2-7; tentatively, D is TRBD2 (6 bases). Germline V gives CDR1 PRHDT, CDR2 FYEKMQ (reference sequence). CDR3 length: 12 residues. Trimming removed 0 bases at V and 7 bases at J, with 7 bases between. CDR3 amino acids: CASSLGGREQYF. The CDR3 bases are TGTGCCAGCAGCTTAGGTGGGAGGGAGCAGTACTTC.

This clone came up a few times. The V gene is TRBV5-6, the J gene TRBJ1-5, with 9 bases lining up with TRBD1. Germline V gives CDR1 SGHDT, CDR2 YYEEEE. The CDR3 length is 15 residues. V shed 2 bases and J 7 bases; nucleotides not matched to a gene: 7. The DNA for the CDR3 is TGTGCCAGCAGCTTTGGGTGGACAGGGGCACAGCCCCAGCATTTT. Translated, it gives CASSFGWTGAQPQHF.

The chain joins TRBV18 to TRBJ2-1, with a tentative D call TRBD2 (5 bases). Trimming took off 3 bases at V and 7 bases at J, with 19 bases between the two ends. This CDR3 is built from 16 residues. CDR1 is KGHSH, CDR2 LQKENI, per germline. The CDR3 nucleotides are TGTGCCAGCTCACCGGCGGTTGGAGGATTGGAGAATGAGCAGTTCTTC. Translated: CASSPAVGGLENEQFF.

This clone was detected only a few times. J is TRBJ2-3 and V is TRBV6-4; 9 nucleotides align to TRBD1. Per the germline V gene, CDR1 is MRHNA and CDR2 is SNTAGT. J was trimmed by 2 bases and V by 0 bases; bases with no gene match: 0. The CDR3 consists of 15 residues. CDR3 sequence (DNA): TGTGCCAGCAGTGACTCACAGGGGGCCACAGATACGCAGTATTTT. Amino acid sequence: CASSDSQGATDTQYF.

The chain uses TRBV15 and TRBJ1-1, with TRBD1 matching 10 bases. The J segment lost 5 bases and the V segment lost 3 bases, leaving 9 bases of the junction unmatched. The CDR3 runs to 16 residues. Germline CDR1 reads LNHNV; CDR2 reads YYDKDF (reference sequence). The CDR3 reads CATSRPRQGARTEAFF. DNA of the CDR3: TGTGCCACCAGCAGGCCAAGACAGGGGGCGAGAACTGAAGCTTTCTTT.

The chain carries TRBV6-5 and TRBJ2-1, with unresolved D. The V gene lost 5 bases and the J gene lost 1 base, with 12 bases spanning the gap. The CDR3 contains 15 residues. Germline V gene lookup returns CDR1 MNHEY and CDR2 SVGAGI. Here the CDR3 reads CASSRGIASYNEQFF. CDR3 sequence (DNA): TGTGCCAGCAGTCGAGGTATAGCTTCCTACAATGAGCAGTTCTTC.

The chain uses TRBV28 and TRBJ2-7, with a weak D call TRBD1 (5 bases). Germline values: CDR1 MDHEN, CDR2 SYDVKM. Trimming cost V 5 bases and J 2 bases, with 10 bases left between them. The CDR3 spans 13 residues. The CDR3 coding sequence is TGTGCCAGCAGTCAGGGCCCTACCTACGAGCAGTACTTC. It is translated as CASSQGPTYEQYF.

This chain uses TRBV29-1 with TRBJ1-3; no firm D call. The germline CDR1 and CDR2 sequences are SQVTM and ANQGSEA. Trimming removed 4 bases from V and 4 bases from J, with 11 bases in between. The CDR3 is made up of 13 amino acids. CDR3 sequence: CSVAPKLGNTIYF. CDR3 bases: TGCAGCGTTGCTCCTAAGCTGGGAAACACCATATATTTT.

This clone was detected once. The genes are TRBV2 and TRBJ2-4, with D possibly being TRBD2 (5 bases). This CDR3 has 12 amino acids. CDR1 SNHLY and CDR2 FYNNEI come from the germline V gene. The V end was cut by 4 bases, the J end by 9 bases, with 10 bases between. Here the CDR3 reads CASSAGVPIQYF. The CDR3 nucleotides read TGTGCCAGCAGTGCCGGGGTTCCCATTCAGTACTTC.

The V call is TRBV5-4, the J call TRBJ2-6; 14 nucleotides line up with TRBD2. The germline V gene has CDR1 SGHNT and CDR2 YYREEE (reference sequence). The J segment lost 3 bases and the V segment lost 6 bases, leaving 8 bases of the junction unmatched. This CDR3 spans 18 amino acids. CDR3 amino acids: CASTPGTSGSIGANVLTF. CDR3 coding DNA: TGTGCCAGCACCCCCGGGACTAGCGGGAGCATTGGGGCCAACGTCCTGACTTTC.

The chain uses TRBV9 and TRBJ2-3; possibly TRBD2 for D (5 bases). This CDR3 region has 15 residues. The V gene's germline CDR1 is SGDLS and CDR2 YYNGEE. V lost 3 bases and J 1 base, leaving 12 bases between the germline ends. CDR3 DNA sequence: TGTGCCAGCAGCGCCATAGAAGCGGGCACAGATACGCAGTATTTT. It translates to CASSAIEAGTDTQYF.